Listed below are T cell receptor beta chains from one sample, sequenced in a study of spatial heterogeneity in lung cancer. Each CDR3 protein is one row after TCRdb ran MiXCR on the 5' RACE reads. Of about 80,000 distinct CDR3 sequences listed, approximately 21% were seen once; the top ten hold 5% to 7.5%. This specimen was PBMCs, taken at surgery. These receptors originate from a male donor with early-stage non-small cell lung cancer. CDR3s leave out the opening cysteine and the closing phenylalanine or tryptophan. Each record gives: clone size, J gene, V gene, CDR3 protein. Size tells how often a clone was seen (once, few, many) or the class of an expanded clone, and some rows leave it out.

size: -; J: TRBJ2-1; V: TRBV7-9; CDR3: ASSPPRREQF
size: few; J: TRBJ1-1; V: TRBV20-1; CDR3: SAREAVMNTEAF
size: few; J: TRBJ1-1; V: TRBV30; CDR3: AWSVRGSDTEAF
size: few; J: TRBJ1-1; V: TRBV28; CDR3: ASSPYPITEAF
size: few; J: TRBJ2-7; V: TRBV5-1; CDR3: ASSFSGVPPYEQY
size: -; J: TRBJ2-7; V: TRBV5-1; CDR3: ASSLGGQGIAEQY
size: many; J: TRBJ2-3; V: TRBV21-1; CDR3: ASSRYGLAETTDTQY
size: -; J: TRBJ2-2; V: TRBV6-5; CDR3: ASSYSKQVNTGELF
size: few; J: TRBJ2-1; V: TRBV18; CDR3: ASSPETSGDNEQF
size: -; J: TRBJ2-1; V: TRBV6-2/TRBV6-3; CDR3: ASSYSKTGVNEQF
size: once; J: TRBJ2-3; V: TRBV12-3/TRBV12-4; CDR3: ASSVEADTQY
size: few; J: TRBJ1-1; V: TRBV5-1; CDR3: ASSLAQGDGTEAF
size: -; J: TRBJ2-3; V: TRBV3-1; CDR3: ASSPPWGGPGTDTQY
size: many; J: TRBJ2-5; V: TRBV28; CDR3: ASSFGWETQY
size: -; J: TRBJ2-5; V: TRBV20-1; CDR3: SASPSGGPQETQY
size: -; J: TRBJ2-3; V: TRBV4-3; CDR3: ASSQDGISADTQY
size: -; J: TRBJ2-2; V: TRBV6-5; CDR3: ASSYLPTPNTGELF
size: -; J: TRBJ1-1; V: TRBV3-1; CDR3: ASSPDRGYNTEAF
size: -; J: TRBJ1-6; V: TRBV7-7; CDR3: ASSLELGSPLH
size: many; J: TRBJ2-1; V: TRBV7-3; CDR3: ASSISGASYNEQF
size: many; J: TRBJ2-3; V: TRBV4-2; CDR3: ASSRGVTDTQY
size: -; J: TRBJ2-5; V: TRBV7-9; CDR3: ASSSMGPRGETQY
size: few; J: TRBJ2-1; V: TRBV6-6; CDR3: ASSPAITGTSGKAAYNEQF
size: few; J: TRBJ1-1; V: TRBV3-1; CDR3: ASSQDGSRNTEAF
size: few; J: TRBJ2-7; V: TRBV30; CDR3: AWSSGGQVNEQY
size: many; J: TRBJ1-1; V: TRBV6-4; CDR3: ASSDSDRDSEYTEAF
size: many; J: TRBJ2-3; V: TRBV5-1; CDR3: ASRFGLASDTQY
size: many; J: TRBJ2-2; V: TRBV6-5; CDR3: ASSSSTSSANTGELF
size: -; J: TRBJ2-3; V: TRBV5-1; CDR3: ASSSGDRSTDTQY
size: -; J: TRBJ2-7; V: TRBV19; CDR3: ASSIRRSSEQY
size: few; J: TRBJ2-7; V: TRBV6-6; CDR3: ASGLGGKNEQY
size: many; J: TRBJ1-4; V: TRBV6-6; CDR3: ASSYSAEGEKLF
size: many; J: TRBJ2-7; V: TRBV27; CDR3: ASSSSDRLWEQY
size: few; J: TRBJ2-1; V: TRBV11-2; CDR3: ASNSLSNEQF
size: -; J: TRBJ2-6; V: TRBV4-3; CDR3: ASSPEGGLGANVLT
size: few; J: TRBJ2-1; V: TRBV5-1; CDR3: ASSQGLAGGPGSVQF
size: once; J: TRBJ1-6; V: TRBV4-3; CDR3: ASSQDLVGSGSAAPLH
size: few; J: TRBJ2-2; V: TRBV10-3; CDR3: AISGGTGSNTGELF
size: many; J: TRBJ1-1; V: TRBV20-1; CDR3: SASPSDTNTEAF
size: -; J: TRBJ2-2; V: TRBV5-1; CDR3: ASSFQGNTGELF